These 20 T cell receptor beta chains came from one sample sequenced in a study of T cells after posttransplantation cyclophosphamide. Cyclophosphamide on days +3 and +4 followed busulfan-fludarabine conditioning and a marrow graft. The repertoire was sequenced with immunoSEQ multiplex PCR; TCRdb's copy has only in-frame clones and lacks some. The table lists about 43,000 clones, 90% of them singletons, with around 2.3% in the top ten. The specimen was PBMCs, collected roughly 59 days after allogeneic stem cell transplant with posttransplant cyclophosphamide. The receptor source for this set is a male patient aged 60 to 75 who received an allogeneic stem cell transplant from a related donor and was CMV-positive. The T cells may partly be graft donor cells.

This chain links TRBV2 with TRBJ1-1, with 8 positions matching TRBD1. The CDR3 totals 15 residues. CDR1 SNHLY and CDR2 FYNNEI come from the germline V gene. J was trimmed by 4 bases and V by 3 bases; bases with no gene match: 7. This CDR3 is CASSEYPGGGTEAFF. CDR3 bases: TGTGCCAGCAGTGAGTACCCAGGGGGCGGCACTGAAGCTTTCTTT.

The genes are TRBV7-8 and TRBJ2-2; 8 bases align to TRBD1. The CDR3 consists of 16 residues. CDR1 SGHVS and CDR2 FQNEAQ come from the germline V gene. The J segment lost 8 bases and the V segment lost 3 bases, leaving 11 bases of the junction unmatched. CDR3 DNA: TGTGCCAGCAGCTTCAGGGACAGGCCTCCCGTAGGGGAGCTGTTTTTT. Its protein is CASSFRDRPPVGELFF.

The rearrangement uses TRBV7-8 and TRBJ1-2, with TRBD1 matching 8 bases. Germline V lookup: CDR1 SGHVS, CDR2 FQNEAQ. V dropped 5 bases and J dropped 7; count of bases not matched to a gene: 9. CDR3 length equals 14 residues. CDR3 in DNA: TGTGCCAGCAGCGCCGGACAGGGAATGGGTGGCTACACCTTC. Its protein is CASSAGQGMGGYTF.

The chain joins TRBV9 to TRBJ2-5; D not resolved. V was trimmed by 6 bases and J by 4 bases, leaving 10 bases between them. There are 12 residues in the CDR3. Germline V gene data show CDR1 as SGDLS and CDR2 as YYNGEE. The CDR3 sequence: CASTSSGETQYF. CDR3 nucleotides: TGTGCCAGCACGAGCTCGGGAGAGACCCAGTACTTC.

The chain is built from TRBV29-1 and TRBJ1-1, with 9 bases matching TRBD1. Unmatched junction bases numbered 5, after V lost 4 bases and J lost 5 bases. CDR3 length equals 13 residues. Looked up from germline, CDR1 is SQVTM and CDR2 is ANQGSEA. CDR3 amino acids: CSVAGTGRTEAFF. The CDR3, as DNA: TGCAGCGTTGCTGGGACAGGGCGTACTGAAGCTTTCTTT.

The gene calls are TRBV9 and TRBJ2-3; 7 nucleotides line up with TRBD2. This CDR3 has 15 residues. Losses at the gene ends were 0 bases for V and 6 bases for J; bases not matched to a gene: 7. Germline values: CDR1 SGDLS, CDR2 YYNGEE. The CDR3: CASSVGQWGGDTQYF. For the CDR3, the DNA is TGTGCCAGCAGCGTAGGACAATGGGGGGGGGATACGCAGTATTTT.

The chain employs TRBV19 and TRBJ1-1; D perhaps matches TRBD1 (5 bases). Trimming removed 3 bases from V and 5 bases from J, with 10 bases in between. Germline V gene data show CDR1 as LNHDA and CDR2 as SQIVND (reference sequence). The CDR3 contains 13 residues. The DNA of the CDR3 is TGTGCCAGTAGTATGGGGGGAAGGACTGAAGCTTTCTTT. This encodes CASSMGGRTEAFF.

This chain connects TRBV27 to TRBJ2-1; D remains unclear. The germline V and J ends were trimmed by 2 bases and 9 bases, with 11 bases remaining between them. CDR3 length equals 13 residues. The germline V gene encodes CDR1 MNHEY and CDR2 SMNVEV (reference sequence). Written as DNA, the CDR3 is TGTGCCAGCAGTTTACTAACAGATGGTGAGCAGTTCTTC. This gives the protein CASSLLTDGEQFF.

V and J are TRBV2 and TRBJ1-6; D remains unclear. The CDR3 consists of 15 residues. Germline V gives CDR1 SNHLY, CDR2 FYNNEI. The V gene lost 1 base and the J gene lost 10 bases, with 14 bases spanning the gap. In nucleotides, the CDR3 is TGTGCCAGCAGTGAAGGCCCCGGGAAAGTGTCACCCCTCCACTTT. Its protein product is CASSEGPGKVSPLHF.

The genes are TRBV6-5 and TRBJ1-5; D remains unclear. This CDR3 is built from 15 residues. Per the germline V gene, CDR1 is MNHEY and CDR2 is SVGAGI. The V end lost 6 bases, the J end lost 1 base, and 13 bases lay between the germline ends. The CDR3 here is CASSPGGGSNQPQHF. DNA of the CDR3: TGTGCCAGCAGCCCCGGAGGAGGGAGCAATCAGCCCCAGCATTTT.

The chain couples TRBV29-1 to TRBJ2-6, with D unclear. In germline, CDR1 is SQVTM, CDR2 ANQGSEA. This CDR3 has 12 amino acids. V lost 4 bases and J 3 bases, leaving 4 bases between the germline ends. The CDR3 loop is CSVVSGANVLTF. The CDR3 DNA sequence: TGCAGCGTTGTTAGTGGGGCCAACGTCCTGACTTTC.

The chain carries TRBV19 and TRBJ2-5, with D possibly being TRBD1 (5 bases). The CDR3 runs to 15 residues. From germline, CDR1 is LNHDA and CDR2 SQIVND (reference sequence). With 4 bases removed from V and 5 bases from J, the gap between germline ends came to 17 bases. The CDR3 region is CASSKGFDKGETQYF. The CDR3 DNA is TGTGCCAGTAGTAAGGGTTTCGACAAGGGGGAGACCCAGTACTTC.

This chain connects TRBV6-6 to TRBJ2-1, with D perhaps TRBD1 (7 bases). CDR3 length: 15 amino acids. V lost 6 bases, J lost 4 bases, and 16 bases lay in between. From germline, CDR1 is MNHNY and CDR2 SVGAGI (reference sequence). In nucleotides, the CDR3 is TGTGCCAGCAGCCCCCCAGGGGGGCGTTACAATGAGCAGTTCTTC. It codes for CASSPPGGRYNEQFF.

This sequence joins TRBV21-1 and TRBJ1-1; the table gives TRBD1 as D, unverified against the DNA. TRBV21-1 is assigned pseudogene status. This CDR3 is built from 13 residues. CDR3: CASFDRGNTEAFF. The DNA for the CDR3 is TGTGCCAGCTTCGACAGAGGGAACACTGAAGCTTTCTTT.

The CDR3 DNA reads TGTGCCAGCAGTGGCCCGCCTAGCGGGGGGGTCTGGGGGTACGAGCAGTACGTC. Amino acids: CASSGPPSGGVWGYEQYV. The genes are TRBV2 and TRBJ2-7; 12 nucleotides match TRBD2. J lost 4 bases, V lost 4 bases, and 14 bases had no gene match. The germline V gene encodes CDR1 SNHLY and CDR2 FYNNEI. CDR3 length: 18 amino acids.

The rearrangement joins TRBV18 to TRBJ1-5; D perhaps matches TRBD1 (6 bases). Germline V gene data show CDR1 as KGHSH and CDR2 as LQKENI. CDR3 length: 15 residues. Trimming pared 4 bases from V and 1 base from J, leaving 11 bases between. CDR3 loop: CASSRLQGSNQPQHF. In nucleotides, the CDR3 is TGTGCCAGCTCACGTCTACAGGGAAGCAATCAGCCCCAGCATTTT. The full variable domain, completed using reference TRBV18 and TRBJ1-5, is NAGVMQNPRHLVRRRGQEARLRCSPMKGHSHVYWYRQLPEEGLKFMVYLQKENIIDESGMPKERFSAEFPKEGPSILRIQQVVRGDSAAYFCASSRLQGSNQPQHFGDGTRLSIL.

This rearrangement joins TRBV27 to TRBJ1-5; no definite D call. Deletions cut 5 bases from V and 4 bases from J, with 9 bases between. This CDR3 spans 13 amino acids. In germline, CDR1 is MNHEY, CDR2 SMNVEV (reference sequence). The CDR3 nucleotides are TGTGCCAGCAGTGGGAGGGAGAATCAGCCCCAGCATTTT. Translating it yields CASSGRENQPQHF.

V gene TRBV9 combines with J gene TRBJ1-1; 8 positions match TRBD1. This CDR3 is 15 amino acids long. CDR1 SGDLS and CDR2 YYNGEE come from the germline V gene. The V and J ends lost 3 bases and 3 bases, in that order; junction bases with no gene match: 7. The CDR3 DNA reads as TGTGCCAGCAGCGCCCCAGGGGGCGCTTACACTGAAGCTTTCTTT. It encodes CASSAPGGAYTEAFF.

The rearrangement joins TRBV27 to TRBJ1-6; D gene unclear. The CDR3 has 12 residues. V was trimmed by 6 bases and J by 9 bases, leaving 9 bases between them. CDR1 and CDR2 from the germline V gene are MNHEY and SMNVEV (reference sequence). CDR3 sequence reads: CASRVYGSPLHF. The DNA of the CDR3 is TGTGCCAGCAGGGTGTACGGTTCACCCCTCCACTTT.

This sequence joins TRBV2 and TRBJ2-7; the D is unclear. Germline-derived CDR1 and CDR2 are SNHLY and FYNNEI. Trimming took 5 bases from V and 3 from J, leaving 8 bases between them. This CDR3 comprises 12 residues. CDR3 protein: CASSRGGYEQYF. For the CDR3, the DNA is TGTGCCAGCAGTCGCGGCGGCTACGAGCAGTACTTC.